The clone carrying this TCR beta chain has a handful of counts. Its antigen remains unidentified. This sample stems from a study of cytomegalovirus exposure and HLA in healthy donors. Findings and caveats of the study: TCR beta V segments were, for the most part, productive about 87% or about 30% of the time in an earlier analysis.

The PCR was carried out with 60 Vbeta primers and 13 Jbeta primers. Data came from immunoSEQ multiplex PCR; TCRdb stores just in-frame clones and leaves some out. The sample includes over 120,000 clones, roughly 10% of them seen just once. The TCR originated in a man between 45 and 60 years old in good health and CMV-seronegative. Sequenced: PBMCs.

CDR3 sequence reads: CASRSHGNQPQHF. CDR3 in DNA: TGTGCCAGCAGAAGCCACGGCAATCAGCCCCAGCATTTT. The V and J genes are TRBV6-6 and TRBJ1-5; D unclear. Germline V gene lookup returns CDR1 MNHNY and CDR2 SVGAGI (reference sequence). With 6 bases removed from V and 2 bases from J, the gap between germline ends came to 8 bases. The CDR3 consists of 13 residues.